This entry is about one T cell receptor beta chain. The target antigen is unknown. Assay: immunoSEQ multiplex PCR; the TCRdb copy retains only in-frame clones and omits some. The sample has 20,000 to 30,000 clones, roughly 71% seen once. This specimen comes from a study of vaccination effects on CD4 cells after COVID-19. V dropped 1 base and J dropped 0; count of bases not matched to a gene: 5. In germline, CDR1 is KGHDR, CDR2 SFDVKD. This CDR3 has 18 amino acids. ViraFEST used viral peptide pools to expand antigen-specific CD4+ T cells before sequencing. Subsequent to a culture period of around eleven days, CD4+ T cells were isolated. The individual was infected with SARS-CoV-2 between March and December 2020, as confirmed by PCR.

The origin of this receptor is a human donor who had a prior SARS-CoV-2 infection. Sequencing used CD4+ T cells from PBMCs cultured with SARS-CoV-2 spike peptides, obtained before COVID-19 vaccination. The rearrangement links TRBV24-1 to TRBJ2-3; 11 bases line up with TRBD2. Here the CDR3 reads CATSDFSGLAESTDTQYF. Here the CDR3 DNA reads TGTGCCACCAGTGATTTTTCGGGACTAGCGGAGAGCACAGATACGCAGTATTTT.